The T cell receptor (beta chain) under discussion was sequenced for a study of chemoradiotherapy in HPV16-positive cancers. Study results and limitations: HPV-responsive T-cell expansion during chemoradiotherapy was linked to improved recurrence-free survival in HPV16-positive patients. During treatment, candidate HPV-specific clones and E7-related motifs expanded in tumor. HPV-specific T cells were functionally defined from only a couple of HPV16-positive patients.

Over chemoradiotherapy, repertoires were sampled more than once. CDR1 SGHDN and CDR2 FVKESK come from the germline V gene. The CDR3 runs to 10 residues. With 4 bases removed from V and 7 bases from J, the gap between germline ends came to 4 bases. Only a few counts were recorded for this clone. Its antigen is currently unknown. Sequenced by immunoSEQ multiplex PCR; TCRdb stores in-frame clones only, minus some. The table has tens of thousands of clones, roughly 78% seen once. The TCR was taken from a human donor with HPV-associated anogenital cancer. This chain uses TRBV14 with TRBJ1-2; D not certain. The sample consisted of blood, taken from a patient who underwent chemoradiotherapy. CDR3 bases: TGTGCCAGCAGCCCCATTGGCTACACCTTC. This codes for CASSPIGYTF.